One T cell receptor beta chain is described in this entry. This entry comes from a study of blood T cell repertoires in COVID-19. For the study at large: Sites in the United States, Italy and Spain provided acute and convalescent COVID-19 samples. Nucleic acid was either cDNA or gDNA, and it came from T cells, B-cell-depleted T cells, or PBMCs.

This CDR3 is 14 amino acids long. Germline CDR1 is KGHSH and CDR2 is LQKENI. Trimming cost V 3 bases and J 1 base, with 9 bases left between them. As originally analysed: The assay estimated nucleated cells by amplifying reference gene primers. Profiled with immunoSEQ multiplex PCR; TCRdb holds only in-frame clones, not every one. The V and J calls and the clone size are those of that table, but D and trimming were determined from the DNA. This table holds approximately 110,000 clones, over 75% found once. The chain is built from TRBV18 and TRBJ1-2; D is undetermined. The sequence came from a woman aged 45 to 65 with acute or convalescent COVID-19. Sequencing was done on a sample of peripheral blood. DNA of the CDR3: TGTGCCAGCTCACCCGGGGAGATTAACTATGGCTACACCTTC. Residues: CASSPGEINYGYTF.